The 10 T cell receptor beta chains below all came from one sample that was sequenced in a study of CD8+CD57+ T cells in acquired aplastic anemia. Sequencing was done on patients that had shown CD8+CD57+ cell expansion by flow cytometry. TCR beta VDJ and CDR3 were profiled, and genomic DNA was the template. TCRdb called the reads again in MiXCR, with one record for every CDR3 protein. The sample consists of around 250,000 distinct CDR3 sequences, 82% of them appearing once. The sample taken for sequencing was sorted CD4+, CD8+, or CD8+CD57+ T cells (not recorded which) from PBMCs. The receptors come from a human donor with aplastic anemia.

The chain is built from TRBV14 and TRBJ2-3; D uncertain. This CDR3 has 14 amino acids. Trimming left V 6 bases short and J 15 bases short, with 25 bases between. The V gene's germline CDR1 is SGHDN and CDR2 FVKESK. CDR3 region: CASRMVGTQAFFYF. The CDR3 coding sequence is TGTGCCAGCAGGATGGTGGGAACTCAAGCTTTCTTTTATTTT.

The CDR3 is CASSLLDSGGTDEQFF. CDR3 in DNA: TGTGCCAGCAGCTTGCTCGACAGCGGGGGGACCGATGAGCAGTTCTTC. The gene calls are TRBV7-3 and TRBJ2-1; 9 bases are shared with TRBD2. From germline, CDR1 is SGHTA and CDR2 FQGTGA. The CDR3 is made up of 16 amino acids. J was trimmed by 8 bases and V by 3 bases; bases with no gene match: 11.

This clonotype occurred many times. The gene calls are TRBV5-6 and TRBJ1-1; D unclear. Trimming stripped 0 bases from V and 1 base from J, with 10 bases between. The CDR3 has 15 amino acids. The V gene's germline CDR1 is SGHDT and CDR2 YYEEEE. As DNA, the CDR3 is TGTGCCAGCAGCTTGGGGGAGGCAGGGAACACTGAAGCTTTCTTT. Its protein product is CASSLGEAGNTEAFF.

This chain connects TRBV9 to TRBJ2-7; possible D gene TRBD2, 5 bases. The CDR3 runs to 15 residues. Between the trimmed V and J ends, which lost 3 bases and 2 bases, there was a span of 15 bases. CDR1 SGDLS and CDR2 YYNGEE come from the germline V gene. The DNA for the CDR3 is TGTGCCAGCAGCGGTAGCGAATGGCTGACCTACGAGCAGTACTTC. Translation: CASSGSEWLTYEQYF.

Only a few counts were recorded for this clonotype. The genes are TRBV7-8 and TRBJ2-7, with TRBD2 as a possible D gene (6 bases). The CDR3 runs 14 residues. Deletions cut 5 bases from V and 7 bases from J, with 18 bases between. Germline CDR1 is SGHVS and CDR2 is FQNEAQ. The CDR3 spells CASSQSGAAGEQYV. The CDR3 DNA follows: TGTGCCAGCAGCCAGTCTGGGGCTGCGGGGGAGCAGTACGTC.

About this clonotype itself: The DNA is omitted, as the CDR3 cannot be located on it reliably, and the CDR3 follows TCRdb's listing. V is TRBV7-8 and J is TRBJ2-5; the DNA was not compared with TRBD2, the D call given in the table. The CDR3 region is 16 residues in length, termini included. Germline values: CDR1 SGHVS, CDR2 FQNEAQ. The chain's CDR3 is CASGGPGNIQYFAQYF.

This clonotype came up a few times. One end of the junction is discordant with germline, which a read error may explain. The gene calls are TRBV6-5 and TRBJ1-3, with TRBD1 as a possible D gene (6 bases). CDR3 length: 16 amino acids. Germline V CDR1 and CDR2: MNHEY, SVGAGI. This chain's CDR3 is CATSRAGAYSGNTIYF. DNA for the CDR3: TGTGCCACCAGTAGGGCAGGGGCCTACTCTGGAAACACCATATATTTT.

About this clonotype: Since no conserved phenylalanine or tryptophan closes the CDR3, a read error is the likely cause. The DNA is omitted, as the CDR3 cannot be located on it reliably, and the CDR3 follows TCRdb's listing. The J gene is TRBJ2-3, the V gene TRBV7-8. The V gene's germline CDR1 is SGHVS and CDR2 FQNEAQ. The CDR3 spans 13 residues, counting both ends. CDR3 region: CASSLARGHEPYY.

This chain's CDR3 is CASSATSTNEQFCYTF. CDR3 coding DNA: TGTGCCAGCAGCGCGACTAGCACGAATGAGCAGTTCTGCTACACCTTC. V usage is TRBV9 and J usage is TRBJ1-2; D unresolved. V shed 3 bases and J shed 9 bases, with 24 bases lying between them. Germline CDR1 SGDLS, CDR2 YYNGEE. There are 16 residues in the CDR3.

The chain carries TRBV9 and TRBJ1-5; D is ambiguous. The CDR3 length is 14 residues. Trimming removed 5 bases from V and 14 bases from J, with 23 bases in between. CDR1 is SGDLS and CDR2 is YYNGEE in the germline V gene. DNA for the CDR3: TGTGCCAGCAGTGAGGAAGCGGGGAACACCGGGGAGCATTTT. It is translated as CASSEEAGNTGEHF.